The 14 T cell receptor beta chains in this list originate from one sample, sequenced in a study of CD4 T cells in relation to SARS-CoV-2 and coronaviruses. Method: immunoSEQ multiplex PCR; TCRdb's copy keeps in-frame clones and lacks some. Among approximately 38,000 clones listed, around nine tenths were seen once. Sample: memory CD4+ T cells from PBMCs. All receptors come from an adult with COVID-19.

The chain links TRBV5-4 to TRBJ1-6; the match to TRBD1 covers 7 bases. The V segment lost 4 bases and the J segment 7 bases; nucleotides outside the gene matches: 8. The CDR3 spans 15 residues. Germline assignment: CDR1 SGHNT and CDR2 YYREEE (reference sequence). This CDR3 reads CASSGGQLTNSPLHF. The CDR3 bases are TGTGCCAGCAGCGGGGGACAGCTAACGAATTCACCCCTCCACTTT.

The chain uses TRBV5-1 and TRBJ2-1; D perhaps matches TRBD1 (5 bases). The CDR3 is 14 residues long. CDR1 is SGHRS and CDR2 is YFSETQ in the germline V gene. The germline V and J ends were trimmed by 4 bases and 7 bases, with 15 bases remaining between them. The CDR3 DNA reads as TGCGCCAGCAGCCCATCAGGGATTTCGAATGAGCAGTTCTTC. The encoded protein is CASSPSGISNEQFF.

The V and J genes are TRBV5-4 and TRBJ2-5; TRBD1 matches at 7 bases. This CDR3 spans 15 amino acids. Germline assignment: CDR1 SGHNT and CDR2 YYREEE (reference sequence). J gave up 3 bases and V 6 bases, and 11 bases lay outside the gene matches. The CDR3 nucleotides read TGTGCCAGCAATTTGGGACAGTCGACTAAAGAGACCCAGTACTTC. Translated: CASNLGQSTKETQYF.

This clone appeared a single time. The chain has TRBV29-1 and TRBJ2-2; 13 nucleotides match TRBD2. The CDR3 runs to 16 residues. Germline loops: CDR1 SQVTM, CDR2 ANQGSEA. J lost 1 base, V lost 6 bases, and 5 bases had no gene match. CDR3 in amino acids: CSVRLAGGQNTGELFF. The CDR3 nucleotides are TGCAGCGTGCGACTAGCGGGGGGTCAGAACACCGGGGAGCTGTTTTTT.

This clone came up once. V usage is TRBV2 and J usage is TRBJ2-2; D is ambiguous. Germline CDR1 SNHLY, CDR2 FYNNEI. The germline V and J ends were trimmed by 6 bases and 0 bases, with 11 bases remaining between them. The CDR3 length is 15 residues. The CDR3 spells CASRLTATNTGELFF. Written as DNA, the CDR3 is TGTGCCAGCAGGCTGACCGCGACGAACACCGGGGAGCTGTTTTTT.

The chain is built from TRBV9 and TRBJ1-2; possible D gene TRBD1, 5 bases. The length of the CDR3 is 14 residues. CDR1 SGDLS and CDR2 YYNGEE come from the germline V gene. Trimming left V 0 bases short and J 2 bases short, with 8 bases between. The CDR3 coding sequence is TGTGCCAGCAGCGTAGCAGGGTCCAACTATGGCTACACCTTC. Translating it yields CASSVAGSNYGYTF.

V gene TRBV16 combines with J gene TRBJ1-3; D is perhaps TRBD1 (5 bases). Germline V CDR1 and CDR2: KGHSY, FQNENV. V was clipped by 4 bases and J by 0 bases, with 10 bases between them. This CDR3 has 15 residues. CDR3 coding DNA: TGTGCCAGCAGCCTATCCGGGACCTCTGGAAACACCATATATTTT. Translating gives CASSLSGTSGNTIYF.

CDR3: CASTTGGTGETQYF. CDR3 nucleotide sequence: TGTGCCAGCACAACCGGGGGGACCGGGGAGACCCAGTACTTC. The V call is TRBV6-6, the J call TRBJ2-5, with 7 bases matching TRBD2. The CDR3 length is 14 residues. V lost 7 bases and J lost 5; bases outside the gene matches: 10. Germline lookup yields CDR1 MNHNY and CDR2 SVGAGI (reference sequence).

The genes are TRBV27 and TRBJ1-5, with 8 nucleotides matching TRBD1. The CDR3 contains 14 residues. V lost 0 bases and J lost 5; bases outside the gene matches: 0. Germline V CDR1 and CDR2: MNHEY, SMNVEV (reference sequence). The CDR3 DNA reads as TGTGCCAGCAGTTTATCGGACAGGGATCAGCCCCAGCATTTT. Protein sequence: CASSLSDRDQPQHF.

The chain is built from TRBV4-3 and TRBJ1-4; D is possibly TRBD1 (5 bases). From germline, CDR1 is LGHNA and CDR2 YSLEER. The CDR3 has 16 amino acids. Trimming took off 0 bases at V and 7 bases at J, with 15 bases between the two ends. CDR3 DNA sequence: TGCGCCAGCAGCCAAGATTCGGGACTAAGAACTGAAAAACTGTTTTTT. Protein: CASSQDSGLRTEKLFF.

V is TRBV11-3 and J is TRBJ2-2; D may be TRBD2 (6 bases). CDR1 is SGHNT, CDR2 YENEEA, per germline. The germline V and J ends were trimmed by 5 bases and 2 bases, with 18 bases remaining between them. The CDR3 runs 17 residues. Here the CDR3 DNA reads TGTGCCAGCAGCCCTGGGGGTTGGGGGGATAACACCGGGGAGCTGTTTTTT. Encoded protein: CASSPGGWGDNTGELFF. The full variable domain, in which reference TRBV11-3 and TRBJ2-2 provide the parts outside the CDR3, is EAGVVQSPRYKIIEKKQPVAFWCNPISGHNTLYWYLQNLGQGPELLIRYENEEAVDDSQLPKDRFSAERLKGVDSTLKIQPAELGDSAVYLCASSPGGWGDNTGELFFGEGSRLTVL.

This chain uses TRBV12-3 or TRBV12-4 with TRBJ2-3, with unresolved D. CDR3 length equals 12 residues. V lost 1 base and J lost 3, with 2 bases in between. The chain's CDR3 is CASSLETDTQYF. CDR3 coding DNA: TGTGCCAGCAGTTTAGAGACAGATACGCAGTATTTT.

Regarding this clone: As the CDR3 is not closed by the conserved phenylalanine or tryptophan, this likely results from a read error. No DNA is shown, since the ends of the CDR3 on it are uncertain; the CDR3 is the one TCRdb lists. The chain couples TRBV20-1 to TRBJ2-3; TRBD2, the table's D call, lacks a check against the DNA. Counting both end residues, the CDR3 totals 11 amino acids. Germline V lookup: CDR1 DFQATT, CDR2 SNEGSKA (reference sequence). The CDR3 sequence: CSAKGTSGGLA.

The rearrangement links TRBV5-1 to TRBJ2-3, with D tentatively TRBD2 (5 bases). Germline CDR1 and CDR2: SGHRS and YFSETQ. The CDR3 runs to 17 residues. Trimming shortened V by 3 bases and J by 0 bases, and 17 bases separated the two germline ends. The DNA of the CDR3 is TGCGCCAGCAGCTCCGGGTTCGGGGAAACTAGCACAGATACGCAGTATTTT. Translating it yields CASSSGFGETSTDTQYF.